The 12 T cell receptor beta chains presented below share a single source sample, sequenced in a study of radiotherapy plus CTLA-4 blockade in lung cancer. Profiling relied on immunoSEQ multiplex PCR, and the TCRdb table lists in-frame clones only, not all of them. The sample has roughly 90,000 clones; 82% are singletons. The sample in question was peripheral blood, obtained from a patient treated with radiotherapy plus ipilimumab. These TCRs come from a human donor with non-small cell lung cancer that progressed on radiotherapy plus ipilimumab.

V is TRBV5-4 and J is TRBJ2-2; 8 bases align to TRBD1. V shed 4 bases, J shed 2 bases, and the junction held 4 bases outside the gene matches. The germline CDR1 and CDR2 sequences are SGHNT and YYREEE (reference sequence). The CDR3 has 15 amino acids. The CDR3 coding sequence is TGTGCCAGCAGCCGGACAGGGACCAACACCGGGGAGCTGTTTTTT. Translated: CASSRTGTNTGELFF.

The chain has TRBV5-1 and TRBJ1-1; D unresolved. Per the germline V gene, CDR1 is SGHRS and CDR2 is YFSETQ. The CDR3 is made up of 15 amino acids. V was pared by 4 bases and J by 1 base, with 14 bases between. CDR3 residues: CASSQTTNSNTEAFF. The CDR3 DNA sequence: TGCGCCAGCAGCCAGACGACAAACTCGAACACTGAAGCTTTCTTT.

V usage is TRBV5-1 and J usage is TRBJ1-1, with D uncertain. This CDR3 comprises 15 residues. CDR1 and CDR2 from the germline V gene are SGHRS and YFSETQ. V lost 0 bases and J lost 1, with 10 bases in between. The CDR3 bases are TGCGCCAGCAGCTTGGGAGGGTACGCGAACACTGAAGCTTTCTTT. Translated: CASSLGGYANTEAFF.

This clone was seen a few times. The chain links TRBV28 to TRBJ1-3; 9 positions match TRBD1. The CDR3 length is 15 residues. V lost 5 bases and J lost 8; bases outside the gene matches: 10. Germline loops: CDR1 MDHEN, CDR2 SYDVKM. Here the CDR3 DNA reads TGTGCCAGCAGTCTCTCCAACAGGGGGCTGGACACCATATATTTT. Amino acids: CASSLSNRGLDTIYF.

V is TRBV11-1 and J is TRBJ1-2, with unresolved D. Trimming removed 3 bases at V and 1 base at J, with 3 bases between. In germline, CDR1 is SGHAT, CDR2 FQDESV (reference sequence). The CDR3 totals 12 residues. The CDR3 bases are TGTGCCAGCAGCTTCGATAACTATGGCTACACCTTC. Translation: CASSFDNYGYTF.

This sequence joins TRBV5-5 and TRBJ2-1, with TRBD2 identical over 8 bases. The CDR3 is 14 amino acids. V trimming: 1 base; J trimming: 6 bases; junction bases outside the gene matches: 3. From germline, CDR1 is SGHKS and CDR2 YYEKEE (reference sequence). The DNA of the CDR3 is TGTGCCAGCAGCTTGAGCGGGAGTGGCAATGAGCAGTTCTTC. Its translation is CASSLSGSGNEQFF. Supplemented by reference TRBV5-5 and TRBJ2-1, the full variable domain reads DAGVTQSPTHLIKTRGQQVTLRCSPISGHKSVSWYQQVLGQGPQFIFQYYEKEERGRGNFPDRFSARQFPNYSSELNVNALLLGDSALYLCASSLSGSGNEQFFGPGTRLTVL.

The V and J genes are TRBV6-1 and TRBJ1-2; D might be TRBD1 (5 bases). The V gene's germline CDR1 is MNHNS and CDR2 SASEGT. The CDR3 runs to 15 residues. The V end lost 4 bases, the J end lost 7 bases, and 19 bases lay between the germline ends. The CDR3 protein is CASSGWAGPQSGYTF. The DNA for the CDR3 is TGTGCCAGCAGTGGGTGGGCAGGGCCACAAAGTGGCTACACCTTC.

V is TRBV10-3 and J is TRBJ2-6; 8 bases line up with TRBD1. The CDR3 runs 17 residues. Germline V gene sequence: CDR1 ENHRY, CDR2 SYGVKD. V was clipped by 8 bases and J by 0 bases; unmatched bases: 9. The CDR3 coding sequence is TGTGCCATCGGAGGGGGACAGGACTACTCTGGGGCCAACGTCCTGACTTTC. It is translated as CAIGGGQDYSGANVLTF.

The table lists this clone with a few counts. This rearrangement joins TRBV28 to TRBJ1-5; TRBD1 is a possible D gene (6 bases). The end of the DNA aligns better with TRBJ2-3, so the J call may be wrong. This CDR3 comprises 13 residues. CDR1 MDHEN and CDR2 SYDVKM come from the germline V gene. The CDR3 reads CATRTAGNQPQYF. In nucleotides, the CDR3 is TGTGCCACACGGACAGCTGGCAATCAGCCCCAGTATTTT.

This rearrangement joins TRBV7-8 to TRBJ2-5, with D perhaps matching TRBD1 (5 bases). CDR1 is SGHVS, CDR2 FQNEAQ, per germline. With 2 bases removed from V and 3 bases from J, the gap between germline ends came to 19 bases. The CDR3 has 17 amino acids. CDR3 region: CASSLSLGVGSEETQYF. The CDR3 DNA reads TGTGCCAGCAGCTTAAGCTTAGGGGTTGGGTCGGAAGAGACCCAGTACTTC.

The table lists this clone with a few counts. The V gene is TRBV14, the J gene TRBJ2-3, with D unresolved. V dropped 0 bases and J dropped 0 bases, with 4 bases sitting between them. CDR1 is SGHDN, CDR2 FVKESK, per germline. The CDR3 is made up of 14 amino acids. CDR3 protein: CASSQDLSTDTQYF. In nucleotides, the CDR3 is TGTGCCAGCAGCCAAGATCTGAGCACAGATACGCAGTATTTT. Looking up the rest from reference TRBV14 and TRBJ2-3 gives the full variable domain: EAGVTQFPSHSVIEKGQTVTLRCDPISGHDNLYWYRRVMGKEIKFLLHFVKESKQDESGMPNNRFLAERTGGTYSTLKVQPAELEDSGVYFCASSQDLSTDTQYFGPGTRLTVL.

This clone showed up many times. The CDR3 region is CASSALTKPGRNTIYF. The DNA for the CDR3 is TGTGCCAGCAGTGCCCTAACTAAACCAGGGCGTAACACCATATATTTT. This rearrangement joins TRBV6-4 to TRBJ1-3; perhaps TRBD1 as D (5 bases). The V gene lost 4 bases and the J gene lost 7 bases, with 20 bases spanning the gap. The germline CDR1 and CDR2 sequences are MRHNA and SNTAGT. The CDR3 totals 16 residues.